This T cell receptor beta chain is from a study of neoadjuvant nivolumab and ipilimumab in lung cancer. The assay was immunoSEQ multiplex PCR, and TCRdb's table has in-frame clones only and misses some. The sample yields some 43,000 clones, approximately 90% seen once. Trimming removed 0 bases from V and 0 bases from J, with 9 bases in between. This CDR3 spans 15 amino acids. From germline, CDR1 is MGHRA and CDR2 YSYEKL. Points on this clone: What it binds is unknown.

General study results and limits: Pretherapy blood TCR richness correlated positively with resected tumor richness.

This TCR derives from an adult with non-small cell lung cancer. Some clones in this sample may be carry-over from other donors' samples. The J gene is TRBJ2-7, the V gene TRBV4-1; D is unresolved. This specimen consisted of blood, obtained before neoadjuvant nivolumab, alone or with ipilimumab. The CDR3 loop is CASSQDLWASYEQYF. DNA of the CDR3: TGCGCCAGCAGCCAAGATCTCTGGGCCTCCTACGAGCAGTACTTC.